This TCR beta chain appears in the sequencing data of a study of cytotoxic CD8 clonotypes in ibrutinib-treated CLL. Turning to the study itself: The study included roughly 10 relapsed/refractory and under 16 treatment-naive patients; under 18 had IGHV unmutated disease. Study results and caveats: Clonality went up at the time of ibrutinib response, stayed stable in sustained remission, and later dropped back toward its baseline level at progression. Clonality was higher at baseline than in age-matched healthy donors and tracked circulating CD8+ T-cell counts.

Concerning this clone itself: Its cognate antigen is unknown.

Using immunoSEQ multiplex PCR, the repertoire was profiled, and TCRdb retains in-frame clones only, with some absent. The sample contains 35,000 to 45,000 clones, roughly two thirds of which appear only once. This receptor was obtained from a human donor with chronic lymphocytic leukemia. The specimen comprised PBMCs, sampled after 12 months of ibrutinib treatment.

DNA of the CDR3: TGTGCCAGCTCACTCCTAGCGGGAGGGCCGGAAGAGACCCAGTACTTC. Translating gives CASSLLAGGPEETQYF. The chain recombines TRBV18 with TRBJ2-5, with TRBD2 matching over 12 bases. J lost 3 bases, V lost 4 bases, and 6 bases had no gene match. This CDR3 is 16 amino acids long. Germline-derived CDR1 and CDR2 are KGHSH and LQKENI.